This paragraph covers one T cell receptor (beta chain) sequence. The data belong to a study of T cell responses to AZD1222 COVID-19 vaccine. Some clones are missing from TCRdb's copy, which holds only in-frame ones; the method was immunoSEQ multiplex PCR. The repertoire holds approximately 100,000 clones, around nine tenths seen once, with roughly 3% in the top ten. CDR1 and CDR2 (germline): KGHDR, SFDVKD. The CDR3 runs to 11 residues. V was trimmed by 5 bases and J by 7 bases, leaving 7 bases between them. This sequence was found in an adult in good health. This material consisted of peripheral blood, taken on day 0 of AZD1222 vaccination. The genes are TRBV24-1 and TRBJ1-2, with D uncertain. In DNA form, the CDR3 reads TGTGCCACCAGTGGGGCCGGTGGCTACACCTTC. It translates to CATSGAGGYTF.